Listed below are T cell receptor beta chains from one sample, sequenced in a study of T cell repertoires in cytomegalovirus infection. TCRdb fed the reads into MiXCR, producing one record per CDR3 protein. The repertoire holds about 180,000 distinct CDR3 sequences, with less than 25% as singletons. These receptors have no identified antigens. Sample: CD8+ T cells from cultured PBMCs, taken from culture after CMV antigen stimulation. These receptors originate from a human donor in good health (CMV status not recorded). Some clones in this sample may be carry-over from other donors' samples. The CDR3 runs from the conserved cysteine through the conserved F or W. The D gene is left open where the match is weak. For some rows the clone size is stated as once, few or many, or as a class when expanded; others skip it.

D,J,V,size,DNA,CDR3
-,TRBJ2-7,TRBV7-2,-,TGTGCCAGCAGCCCATCCCCCACCTACGAGCAGTACTTC,CASSPSPTYEQYF
TRBD1,TRBJ2-5,TRBV2,few,TGTGCCAGCAGGGACGGACAGGGAAGGGGAGAGACCCAGTACTTC,CASRDGQGRGETQYF
TRBD1,TRBJ1-2,TRBV6-5,-,TGTGCCAGCGGCCCAACAGGGGGACATGGCTACACCTTC,CASGPTGGHGYTF
-,TRBJ2-2,TRBV7-7,-,TGTGCTAGCAGCCCGTACAGGGAGGGCACCGGGGAGCTGTTTTTT,CASSPYREGTGELFF
TRBD1,TRBJ2-4,TRBV4-1,few,TGCGCCAGCAGCCAAGGGACAGGGTTCAGCATTCAGTACTTC,CASSQGTGFSIQYF
-,TRBJ1-2,TRBV27,-,TGTGCCAGCACCCTTCGAGGGGGGCACTATGGCTACACCTTC,CASTLRGGHYGYTF
TRBD2,TRBJ2-7,TRBV27,-,TGTGCCAGCAGCCCGGGACTAGCGGGGGCCGAGCAGTACTTC,CASSPGLAGAEQYF
TRBD2,TRBJ2-7,TRBV4-1,few,TGCGCCAGCAGCACATCAGCGGGGGGGTCGCTCTACGAGCAGTACTTC,CASSTSAGGSLYEQYF
-,TRBJ1-4,TRBV11-3,-,TGTGCCAGCAGCTTATACAGGGAGAATGAAAAACTGTTTTTT,CASSLYRENEKLFF
TRBD1,TRBJ2-7,TRBV19,-,TGTGCCAGTAGTCCCGGACAGGGGGCTTATTACGAGCAGTACTTC,CASSPGQGAYYEQYF
-,TRBJ2-3,TRBV7-9,few,TGTGCCAGCAGCTTAGGAGATAGCGGCAGCACAGATACGCAGTATTTT,CASSLGDSGSTDTQYF
-,TRBJ2-3,TRBV7-2,-,TGTGCCAGCAGCCCCTCTAGCTGGATCACAGATACGCAGTATTTT,CASSPSSWITDTQYF
-,TRBJ1-2,TRBV14,few,TGTGCCAGCAGCCAACCTTCCCGTGGGATCAATGGCTACACCTTC,CASSQPSRGINGYTF
TRBD1,TRBJ2-7,TRBV20-1,-,TGCAGTGCCCGGACAGGGCTTTCATACGAGCAGTACTTC,CSARTGLSYEQYF
-,TRBJ1-2,TRBV27,many,TGTGCCAGCAGGGGGAGCTGGGGGGATGGCTACACCTTC,CASRGSWGDGYTF
-,TRBJ2-6,TRBV7-2,-,TGTGCCAGCTTTATCCCGGGCACAGTCGCTGGGGCCAACGTCCTGACTTTC,CASFIPGTVAGANVLTF
-,TRBJ2-7,TRBV6-5,many,TGTGCCAGCAGTTACTCGGTAGGGAACGAGCAGTACTTC,CASSYSVGNEQYF
-,TRBJ2-7,TRBV4-1,-,TGCGCCAGCAGCCAAGAAGGGGGACCTTCCTACGAGCAGTACTTC,CASSQEGGPSYEQYF
-,TRBJ1-1,TRBV20-1,-,TGCAGTGCTAGAGGCCCCGACGGTGGGCCGAACACTGAAGCTTTCTTT,CSARGPDGGPNTEAFF
-,TRBJ1-2,TRBV7-3,few,TGTGCCAGCAGCTTAATGGGCCAGGGTAACTATGGCTACACCTTC,CASSLMGQGNYGYTF
-,TRBJ2-5,TRBV9,-,TGTGCCAGCACCCTGGGGGGCGGCGGAGGAGAGACCCAGTACTTC,CASTLGGGGGETQYF
-,TRBJ1-1,TRBV7-8,many,TGTGCCAGCAGTTTCAGGGGGAACACTGAAGCTTTCTTT,CASSFRGNTEAFF
-,TRBJ1-6,TRBV6-6,-,TGTGCCAGCACCCCCAATCACCCCTATAATTCACCCCTCCACTTT,CASTPNHPYNSPLHF
-,TRBJ1-1,TRBV6-2/TRBV6-3,few,TGTGCCAGCAGTTATTTCGAAGGGATGTACACTGAAGCTTTCTTT,CASSYFEGMYTEAFF
TRBD1,TRBJ2-7,TRBV6-2/TRBV6-3,-,TGTGCCCGCAGATCCGGGACAGGGGAATACGAGCAGTACTTC,CARRSGTGEYEQYF
-,TRBJ1-1,TRBV10-2,few,TGCGCCAGCAGTGAGTTAGGGGGCACTGAAGCTTTCTTT,CASSELGGTEAFF
TRBD1,TRBJ2-2,TRBV11-2,few,TGTGCCAGCAGCTCCTACCGGGACAGGGTGAACACCGGGGAGCTGTTTTTT,CASSSYRDRVNTGELFF
TRBD1,TRBJ2-5,TRBV7-8,few,TGTGCCAGCAAGGAAGGGGACAGGGGTGACCAAGAGACCCAGTACTTC,CASKEGDRGDQETQYF
-,TRBJ1-2,TRBV27,few,TGTGCCAGCAGTTTATTTCCGGACGGCCGGCTGGGCTACACCTTC,CASSLFPDGRLGYTF
-,TRBJ2-2,TRBV7-6,-,TGTGCCAGCAGCCCGAGATGGAGGGAGAACACCGGGGAGCTGTTTTTT,CASSPRWRENTGELFF
-,TRBJ1-3,TRBV4-1,-,TGCGCCAGCAGCCCCTGGGACGTAGGAAACACCATATATTTT,CASSPWDVGNTIYF
-,TRBJ2-1,TRBV5-5,many,TGTGCCAGCACCCCGAGAGGGACAAAGGTTTACAATGAGCAGTTCTTC,CASTPRGTKVYNEQFF
TRBD1,TRBJ2-1,TRBV7-8,few,TGTGCCAGCAGCTTTTCAGGGGGTGGCAATGAGCAGTTCTTC,CASSFSGGGNEQFF
TRBD1,TRBJ1-1,TRBV5-5,few,TGTGCCAGCAGCCTACGACAGGGGGTTAACACTGAAGCTTTCTTT,CASSLRQGVNTEAFF
-,TRBJ2-7,TRBV7-2,-,TGTGCCAGCAGCTTAAGGGACGCCTCCTACGAGCAGTACTTC,CASSLRDASYEQYF
-,TRBJ2-3,TRBV6-5,-,TGTGCCAGCAGTTACTCGGTCAGGGCTGGACAGTTAACAGATACGCAGTATTTT,CASSYSVRAGQLTDTQYF
-,TRBJ2-6,TRBV11-2,-,TGTGCCAGCAGCTCTTTTGCCTCTGGGGCCAACGTCCTGACTTTC,CASSSFASGANVLTF
TRBD2,TRBJ2-1,TRBV12-3/TRBV12-4,-,TGTGCCAGCAGGTCGACCGATCCTAGCGGGGAGCCTCGGAACAATGAGCAGTTCTTC,CASRSTDPSGEPRNNEQFF
-,TRBJ2-1,TRBV12-3/TRBV12-4,many,TGTGCCAGCAGAGAAGGCTACAATGAGCAGTTCTTC,CASREGYNEQFF
-,TRBJ2-1,TRBV7-8,-,TGTGCCAGCAGCTTTCAGGTAATCAGGAATGAGCAGTTCTTC,CASSFQVIRNEQFF
-,TRBJ1-2,TRBV6-6,many,TGTGCCAGCAGTTCGCAGGGACGTAACTATGGCTACACCTTC,CASSSQGRNYGYTF
-,TRBJ2-7,TRBV7-9,-,TGTGCCAGCAGCTTAGTGTCAGGGGTCAGCTCCTACGAGCAGTACTTC,CASSLVSGVSSYEQYF